One T cell receptor (beta chain) is described in this entry. Data came from immunoSEQ multiplex PCR; TCRdb stores just in-frame clones and leaves some out. The repertoire holds roughly 310,000 clones, 88% seen once, with roughly 0.96% in the top ten. The data were obtained in a study of cytomegalovirus exposure and HLA in healthy donors. In germline, CDR1 is SQVTM, CDR2 ANQGSEA. V shed 3 bases and J 2 bases; nucleotides not matched to a gene: 9. The CDR3 has 15 residues. The sequenced material came from PBMCs. The rearrangement links TRBV29-1 to TRBJ1-2, with 7 nucleotides matching TRBD1. The receptor's source is a man between 25 and 39 years old in good health and CMV-seronegative. The DNA for the CDR3 is TGCAGCGTTGATACATATGACAGGGACAACTATGGCTACACCTTC. Protein: CSVDTYDRDNYGYTF.